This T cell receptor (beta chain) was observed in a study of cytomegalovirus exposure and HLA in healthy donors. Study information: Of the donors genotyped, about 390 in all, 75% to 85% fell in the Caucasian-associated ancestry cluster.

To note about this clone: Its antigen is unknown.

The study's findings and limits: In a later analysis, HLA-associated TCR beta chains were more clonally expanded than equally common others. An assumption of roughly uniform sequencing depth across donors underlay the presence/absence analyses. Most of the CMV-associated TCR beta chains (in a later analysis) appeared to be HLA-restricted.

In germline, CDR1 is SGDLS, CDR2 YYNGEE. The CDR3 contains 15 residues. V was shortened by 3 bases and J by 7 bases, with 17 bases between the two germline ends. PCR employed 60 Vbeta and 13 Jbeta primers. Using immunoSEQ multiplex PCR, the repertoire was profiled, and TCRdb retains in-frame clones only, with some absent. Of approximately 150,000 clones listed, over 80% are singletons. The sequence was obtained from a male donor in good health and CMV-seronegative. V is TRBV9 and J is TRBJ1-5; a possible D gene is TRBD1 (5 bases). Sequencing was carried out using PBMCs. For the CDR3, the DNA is TGTGCCAGCAGCGGCGGTGGGGGGATCGGGCAGCCCCAGCATTTT. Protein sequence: CASSGGGGIGQPQHF.